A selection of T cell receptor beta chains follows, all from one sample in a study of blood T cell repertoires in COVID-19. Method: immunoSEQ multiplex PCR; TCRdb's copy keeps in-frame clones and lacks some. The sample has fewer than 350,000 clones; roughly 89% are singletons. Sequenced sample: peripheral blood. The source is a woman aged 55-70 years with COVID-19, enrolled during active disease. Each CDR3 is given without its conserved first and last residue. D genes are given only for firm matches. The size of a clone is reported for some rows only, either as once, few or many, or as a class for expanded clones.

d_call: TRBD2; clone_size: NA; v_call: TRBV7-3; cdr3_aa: ASSLGTSGGETQY
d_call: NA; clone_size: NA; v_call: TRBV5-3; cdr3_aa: ANPQGKVYTIY
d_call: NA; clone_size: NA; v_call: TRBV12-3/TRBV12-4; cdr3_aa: ASRTTGNTEAF
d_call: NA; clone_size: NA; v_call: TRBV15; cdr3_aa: ATRVNRDSNQPQH
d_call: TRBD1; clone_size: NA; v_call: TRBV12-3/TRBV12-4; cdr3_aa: ASNGQGSYEQY
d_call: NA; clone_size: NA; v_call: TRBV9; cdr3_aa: ASSRGYGYT
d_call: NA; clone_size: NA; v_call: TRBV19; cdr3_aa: ASSIVTGSQPQH
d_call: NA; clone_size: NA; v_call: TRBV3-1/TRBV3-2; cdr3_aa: ASSPEGGANSPLH
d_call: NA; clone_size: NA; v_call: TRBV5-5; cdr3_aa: ASSIFLGGSKTQY
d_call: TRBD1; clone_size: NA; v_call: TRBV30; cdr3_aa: ACWTGAAF
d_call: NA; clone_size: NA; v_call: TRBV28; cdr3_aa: ASSYSGGYGYT
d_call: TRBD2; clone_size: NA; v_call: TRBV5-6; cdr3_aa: ASRRLGLADTDTQY
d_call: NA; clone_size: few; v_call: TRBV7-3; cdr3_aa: AVGPPGDGELF
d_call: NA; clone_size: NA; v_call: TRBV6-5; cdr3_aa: ASSYTGYGYT
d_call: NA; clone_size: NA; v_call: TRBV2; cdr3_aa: ASSEWDKNQPQH
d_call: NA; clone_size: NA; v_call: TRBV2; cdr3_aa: ASSAEYRDQPQH
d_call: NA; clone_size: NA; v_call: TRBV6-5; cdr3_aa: ASADWTNEQF
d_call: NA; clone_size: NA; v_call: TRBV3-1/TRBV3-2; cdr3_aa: ASSRQLLLSGNTIY
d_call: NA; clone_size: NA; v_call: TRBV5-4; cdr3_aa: ASTPSGGQFWETQY
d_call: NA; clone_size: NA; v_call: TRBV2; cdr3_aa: ASSDQGLLPQH
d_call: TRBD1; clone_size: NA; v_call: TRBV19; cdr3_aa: ASFGTGNAGELF
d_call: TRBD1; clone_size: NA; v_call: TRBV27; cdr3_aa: ASSSGQGKGGKPYEQY
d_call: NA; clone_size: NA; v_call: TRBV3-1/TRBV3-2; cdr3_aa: ASSQGSPVPWETQY